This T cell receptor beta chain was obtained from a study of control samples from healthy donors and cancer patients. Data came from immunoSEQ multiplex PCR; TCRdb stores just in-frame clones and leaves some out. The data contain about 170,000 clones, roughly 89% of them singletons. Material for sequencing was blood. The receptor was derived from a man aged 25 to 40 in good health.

For the CDR3, the DNA is TGTGCCAGCAGCTTAGTTTGGACAGGGGAGGGTGGCTACACCTTC. As protein: CASSLVWTGEGGYTF. The chain carries TRBV7-2 and TRBJ1-2, with 9 bases identical to TRBD1. Looked up from germline, CDR1 is SGHTA and CDR2 is FQGNSA. With 1 base clipped from V and 7 bases from J, the junction kept 7 bases outside the gene matches. The CDR3 extends over 15 amino acids. Combining the CDR3 with reference TRBV7-2 and TRBJ1-2 gives the whole variable domain GAGVSQSPSNKVTEKGKDVELRCDPISGHTALYWYRQSLGQGLEFLIYFQGNSAPDKSGLPSDRFSAERTGGSVSTLTIQRTQQEDSAVYLCASSLVWTGEGGYTFGSGTRLTVV.